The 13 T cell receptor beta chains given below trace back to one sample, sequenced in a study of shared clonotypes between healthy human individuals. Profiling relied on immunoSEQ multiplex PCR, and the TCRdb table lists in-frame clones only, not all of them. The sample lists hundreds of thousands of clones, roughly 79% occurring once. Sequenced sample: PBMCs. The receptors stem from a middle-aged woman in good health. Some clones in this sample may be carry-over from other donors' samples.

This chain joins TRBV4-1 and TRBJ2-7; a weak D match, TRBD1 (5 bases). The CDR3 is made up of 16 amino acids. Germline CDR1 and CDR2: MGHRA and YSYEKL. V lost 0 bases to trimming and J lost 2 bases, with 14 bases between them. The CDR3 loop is CASSQEQAPSAYEQYF. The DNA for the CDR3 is TGCGCCAGCAGCCAAGAACAGGCCCCATCGGCCTACGAGCAGTACTTC.

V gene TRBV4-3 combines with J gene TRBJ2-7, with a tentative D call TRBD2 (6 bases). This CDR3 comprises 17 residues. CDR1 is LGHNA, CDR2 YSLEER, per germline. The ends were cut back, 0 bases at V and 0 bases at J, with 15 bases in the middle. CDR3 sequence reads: CASSQDLPAGSSYEQYF. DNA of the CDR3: TGCGCCAGCAGCCAAGATCTACCGGCGGGGAGCTCCTACGAGCAGTACTTC.

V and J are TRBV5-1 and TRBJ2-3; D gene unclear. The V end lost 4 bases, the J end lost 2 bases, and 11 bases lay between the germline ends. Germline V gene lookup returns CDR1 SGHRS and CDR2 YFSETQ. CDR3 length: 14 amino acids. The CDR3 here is CASSPDQHTDTQYF. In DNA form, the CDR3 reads TGCGCCAGCAGCCCCGACCAGCACACAGATACGCAGTATTTT.

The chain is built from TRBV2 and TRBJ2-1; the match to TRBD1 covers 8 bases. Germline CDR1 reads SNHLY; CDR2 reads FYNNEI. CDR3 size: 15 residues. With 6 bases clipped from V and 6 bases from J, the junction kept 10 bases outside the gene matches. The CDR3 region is CASSADRAGSNEQFF. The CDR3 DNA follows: TGTGCCAGCAGCGCGGACAGGGCCGGCTCCAATGAGCAGTTCTTC.

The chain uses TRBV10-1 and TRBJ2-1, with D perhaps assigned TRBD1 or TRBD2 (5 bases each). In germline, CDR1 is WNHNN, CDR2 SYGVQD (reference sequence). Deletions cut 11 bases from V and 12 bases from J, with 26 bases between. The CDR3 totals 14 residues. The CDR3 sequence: CAARSVKRGDGQFF. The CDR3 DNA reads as TGCGCCGCCCGATCGGTGAAGAGGGGCGACGGGCAGTTCTTC.

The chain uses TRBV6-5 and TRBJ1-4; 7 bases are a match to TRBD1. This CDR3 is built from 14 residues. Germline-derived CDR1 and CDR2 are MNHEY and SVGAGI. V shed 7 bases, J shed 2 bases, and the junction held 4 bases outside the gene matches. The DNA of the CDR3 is TGTGCCAGCAAAGGGGGCTGGACTAATGAAAAACTGTTTTTT. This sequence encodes CASKGGWTNEKLFF.

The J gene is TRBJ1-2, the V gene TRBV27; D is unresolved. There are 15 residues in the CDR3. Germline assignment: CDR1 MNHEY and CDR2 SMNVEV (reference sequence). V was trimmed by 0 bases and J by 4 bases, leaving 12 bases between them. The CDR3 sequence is CASSLSGWTAYGYTF. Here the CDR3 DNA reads TGTGCCAGCAGTTTATCAGGATGGACTGCCTATGGCTACACCTTC.

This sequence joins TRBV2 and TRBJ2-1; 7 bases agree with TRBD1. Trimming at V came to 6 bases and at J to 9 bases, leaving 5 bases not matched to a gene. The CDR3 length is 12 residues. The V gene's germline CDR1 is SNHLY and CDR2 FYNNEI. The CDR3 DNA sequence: TGTGCCAGCAGCATTACAGGGGTTGAGCAGTTCTTC. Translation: CASSITGVEQFF. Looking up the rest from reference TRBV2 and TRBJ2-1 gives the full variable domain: EPEVTQTPSHQVTQMGQEVILRCVPISNHLYFYWYRQILGQKVEFLVSFYNNEISEKSEIFDDQFSVERPDGSNFTLKIRSTKLEDSAMYFCASSITGVEQFFGPGTRLTVL.

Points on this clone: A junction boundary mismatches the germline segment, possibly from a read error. CDR3 protein: CASRLAIQNTEAFF. CDR3 nucleotide sequence: TGTGCCAGCAGATTAGCCATACAGAACACTGAAGCTTTCTTT. The chain recombines TRBV7-2 with TRBJ1-1; no definite D call. Germline V gene data show CDR1 as SGHTA and CDR2 as FQGNSA. This CDR3 contains 14 residues.

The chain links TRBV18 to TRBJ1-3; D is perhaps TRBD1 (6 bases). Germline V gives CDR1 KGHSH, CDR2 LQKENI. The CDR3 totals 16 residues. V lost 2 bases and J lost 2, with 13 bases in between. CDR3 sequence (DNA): TGTGCCAGCTCACCAGGGGGGCAAGGCCCTGGAAACACCATATATTTT. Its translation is CASSPGGQGPGNTIYF.

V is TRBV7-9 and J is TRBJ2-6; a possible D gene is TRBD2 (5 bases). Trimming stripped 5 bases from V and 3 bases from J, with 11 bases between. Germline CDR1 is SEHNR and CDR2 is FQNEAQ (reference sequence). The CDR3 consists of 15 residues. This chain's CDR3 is CASSPLRVGANVLTF. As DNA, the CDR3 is TGTGCCAGCAGCCCCCTGAGGGTTGGGGCCAACGTCCTGACTTTC.

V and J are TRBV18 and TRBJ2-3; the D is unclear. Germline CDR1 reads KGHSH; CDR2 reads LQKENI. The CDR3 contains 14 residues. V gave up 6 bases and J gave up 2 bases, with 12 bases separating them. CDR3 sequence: CASSPKKHTDTQYF. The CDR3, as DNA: TGTGCCAGCTCTCCAAAGAAACACACAGATACGCAGTATTTT.

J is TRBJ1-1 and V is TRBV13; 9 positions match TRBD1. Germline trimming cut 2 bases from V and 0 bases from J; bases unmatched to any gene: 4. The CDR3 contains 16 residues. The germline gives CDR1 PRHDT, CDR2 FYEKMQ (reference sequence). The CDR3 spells CASSLTGGLMNTEAFF. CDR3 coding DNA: TGTGCCAGCAGCTTAACAGGGGGCCTGATGAACACTGAAGCTTTCTTT.